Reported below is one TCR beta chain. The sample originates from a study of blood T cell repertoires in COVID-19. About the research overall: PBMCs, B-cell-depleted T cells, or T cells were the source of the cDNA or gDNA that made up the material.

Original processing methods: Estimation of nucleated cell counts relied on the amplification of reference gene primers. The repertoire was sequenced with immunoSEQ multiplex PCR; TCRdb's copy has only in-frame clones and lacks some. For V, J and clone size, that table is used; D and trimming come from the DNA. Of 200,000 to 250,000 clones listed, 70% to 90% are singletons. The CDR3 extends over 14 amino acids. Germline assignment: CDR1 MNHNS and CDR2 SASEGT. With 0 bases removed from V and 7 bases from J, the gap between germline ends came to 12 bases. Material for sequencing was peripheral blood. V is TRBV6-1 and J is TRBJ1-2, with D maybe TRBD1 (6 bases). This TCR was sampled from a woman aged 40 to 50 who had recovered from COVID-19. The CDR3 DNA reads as TGTGCCAGCAGTGAAGCGGGGGGGCCAACTGGCTACACCTTC. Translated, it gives CASSEAGGPTGYTF.